Sequencing of this TCR beta chain was carried out in a study of T-cell memory formation after mild COVID-19. Notes on the study in general: Cross-reactive memory apparently joined, as some responding clones appeared in pre-infection memory. The SARS-CoV-2 specificity of second-wave clones reaching peak at day 37 remained unverified.

MiXCR, run by TCRdb on the 5' RACE reads, gives a single entry per CDR3 protein. This sample has hundreds of thousands of distinct CDR3 sequences, with 18% found just once. The CDR3 sequence is 12 residues long. The V and J ends lost 4 bases and 7 bases respectively, with 11 bases between them. Germline CDR1 SQVTM, CDR2 ANQGSEA. About this clonotype: Its antigen is undetermined.

Sequences were obtained from PBMCs or a T cell subset sorted from them (not recorded which). This sequence originates from an adult woman who had mild COVID-19 (a few samples of this study predate the infection). Cell type and time point are not known. The chain employs TRBV29-1 and TRBJ2-4; D remains unclear. CDR3 sequence: CSVGVGLNIQYF. In nucleotides, the CDR3 is TGCAGCGTTGGCGTTGGATTGAACATTCAGTACTTC.